Below, 29 T cell receptor beta chains from the same sample are listed, as sequenced in a study of CD8+ T cells in alopecia areata. cDNA prepared by RNA extraction and subsequent reverse transcription served as the template for sequencing. Assay: immunoSEQ multiplex PCR; the TCRdb copy retains only in-frame clones and omits some. This set yields about 110,000 clones and no singletons; the top ten hold around 20%. The specimen sequenced was lesional skin. The receptors originated from a C3H/HeJ mouse with alopecia areata. The strain bears MHC haplotype H2-k.

This clone was detected only a few times. These gene names are mouse names. The CDR3 end falls 4 residues outside the read, so it is completed with the germline J gene. This chain connects TRBV1 to TRBJ2-1; maybe TRBD1 (6 bases). CDR3 length: 14 residues. CDR1 is NSQYPW and CDR2 is LRSPGD in the germline V gene (reference sequence). V lost 3 bases and J lost 6, with 12 bases in between. The CDR3 sequence is CTCSAPGDGAEQFF. Incomplete CDR3 DNA: TGCACCTGCAGTGCTCCAGGGGATGGTGCT.

This clone was seen at least ten times. The protein listed by TCRdb differs at residue 13 from the translated DNA, so the DNA translation is shown. The gene symbols are mouse symbols. Read data end 3 residues before the CDR3 end; the end is taken from the germline J gene. The chain carries TRBV13-3 and TRBJ1-6; tentatively, D is TRBD1 (6 bases). TRBJ1-6 is reported as an ORF; its role is uncertain. Germline lookup yields CDR1 NNHDY and CDR2 SYVADS. The CDR3 is made up of 16 amino acids. V was trimmed by 0 bases and J by 4 bases, leaving 11 bases between them. This chain's CDR3 is CASSDAGAVYNSPLYF. CDR3 bases read: TGTGCCAGCAGTGATGCAGGGGCAGTATATAATTCGCCC.

This clone was observed a few times. Mouse gene names and germline throughout. The read finishes 4 residues shy of the CDR3 end, and the germline J gene is used to complete it. The gene calls are TRBV13-2 and TRBJ2-1; 10 bases align to TRBD2. Germline loops: CDR1 NNHNN, CDR2 SYGAGS (reference sequence). V was clipped by 0 bases and J by 6 bases; unmatched bases: 9. The CDR3 extends over 17 amino acids. Incomplete CDR3 DNA: TGTGCCAGCGGTGATGAAGGGCTGGGGGGGCGCTTTGCT. Protein: CASGDEGLGGRFA. The CDR3 in full is CASGDEGLGGRFAEQFF.

This clone was counted only a few times. Mouse names are used for the genes. From the germline J gene comes the end of the CDR3, since the read stops 4 residues before it. The chain combines TRBV13-3 with TRBJ1-4; TRBD1 aligns across 9 bases. Germline CDR1 NNHDY, CDR2 SYVADS. V dropped 0 bases and J dropped 5; count of bases not matched to a gene: 2. The length of the CDR3 is 15 residues. This CDR3 reads CASSDDRGRNERLFF. The sequenced part of the CDR3 DNA is TGTGCCAGCAGTGATGACAGGGGGCGGAACGAA.

This clone was counted between two and nine times. Germline and genes: mouse. The read finishes 4 residues shy of the CDR3 end, and the germline J gene is used to complete it. The rearrangement uses TRBV13-3 and TRBJ2-1; possibly TRBD2 for D (7 bases). The CDR3 contains 16 residues. Per germline, CDR1 NNHDY and CDR2 SYVADS. Deletions cut 1 base from V and 4 bases from J, with 15 bases between. CDR3 region: CASSDSGWGHYAEQFF. CDR3 bases read: TGTGCCAGCAGTGATTCGGGCTGGGGGCATTATGCT.

As to this clone: Here the gene names and germline are mouse. Read data end 4 residues before the CDR3 end; the end is taken from the germline J gene. The chain combines TRBV19 with TRBJ2-3; D is perhaps TRBD1 (6 bases). The CDR3 is 15 amino acids. V dropped 5 bases and J dropped 0 bases, with 13 bases sitting between them. From germline, CDR1 is FNHDT and CDR2 SITEND (reference sequence). The DNA read from the CDR3 is TGTGCCAGCAGGACCCAGGGGAAGAGTGCAGAA. This sequence encodes CASRTQGKSAE. In full, the CDR3 is CASRTQGKSAETLYF.

This clone was observed a handful of times. The gene names here belong to mouse. The DNA ends 4 residues before the CDR3 does, and the rest of the CDR3 is filled in from the germline J gene. V usage is TRBV13-2 and J usage is TRBJ2-7, with 7 bases identical to TRBD2. Germline CDR1 and CDR2: NNHNN and SYGAGS (reference sequence). The CDR3 runs to 14 residues. CDR3 in amino acids: CASGDNWGAYEQYF. The covered CDR3 bases are TGTGCCAGCGGTGATAACTGGGGAGCTTAT.

The sample holds many counts of this clone. Mouse gene names and germline throughout. The CDR3 goes on 4 residues after the read ends, and that part is filled in from the germline J gene. This chain connects TRBV19 to TRBJ2-2; perhaps TRBD1 as D (7 bases). Germline V lookup: CDR1 FNHDT, CDR2 SITEND (reference sequence). This CDR3 contains 14 residues. Trimming cost V 6 bases and J 3 bases, with 12 bases left between them. This CDR3 reads CASKGRGHTGQLYF. The CDR3 DNA, read in part, is TGTGCCAGCAAGGGTAGGGGGCACACCGGG.

This clone appeared a few times. Each gene name is a mouse one. Sequencing ends 4 residues short of the CDR3 end; the germline J gene provides the rest. This chain connects TRBV19 to TRBJ1-4; D is perhaps TRBD1 (6 bases). V was clipped by 5 bases and J by 4 bases, with 12 bases between them. The CDR3 sequence is 14 residues long. From germline, CDR1 is FNHDT and CDR2 SITEND (reference sequence). The DNA read from the CDR3 is TGTGCCAGCAGCCTCCGGGACATCAACGAA. It is translated as CASSLRDINE. The whole CDR3 protein reads CASSLRDINERLFF.

This clone was observed a handful of times. Genes here carry mouse names. Read data end 4 residues before the CDR3 end; the end is taken from the germline J gene. The chain employs TRBV1 and TRBJ2-1; 8 positions agree with TRBD2. V lost 4 bases, J lost 3 bases, and 5 bases stayed unmatched. The CDR3 covers 15 residues. From germline, CDR1 is NSQYPW and CDR2 LRSPGD (reference sequence). CDR3 DNA, as far as it was read: TGCACCTGCAGTGGGCTACTGGGGGTCTATGCT. It codes for CTCSGLLGVYA. The whole CDR3 protein reads CTCSGLLGVYAEQFF.

Details on this clone: Mouse gene names apply. The read terminates 4 residues ahead of where the CDR3 ends, so the germline J gene completes it. The chain couples TRBV17 to TRBJ2-1; 11 nucleotides align to TRBD2. The CDR3 totals 15 residues. Unmatched junction bases numbered 2, after V lost 1 base and J lost 6 bases. Germline lookup yields CDR1 MNHDT and CDR2 YYDKIL. Incomplete CDR3 DNA: TGTGCTAGCAGTAGAGGGGACTGGGGGTTTGCT. Its protein is CASSRGDWGFA. The entire CDR3 protein is CASSRGDWGFAEQFF. The full variable domain, its missing parts supplied by reference TRBV17 and TRBJ2-1, is DTTVKQNPRYKLARVGKPVNLICSQTMNHDTMYWYQKKPNQAPKLLLFYYDKILNREADTFEKFQSSRPNNSFCSLYIGSAGLEYSAMYLCASSRGDWGFAEQFFGPGTRLTVL.

This clone was picked up a small number of times. Gene names denote mouse genes. The read ends 4 residues shy of where the CDR3 ends; the end is completed using the germline J gene. The chain links TRBV1 to TRBJ2-4; D gene uncertain. Germline assignment: CDR1 NSQYPW and CDR2 LRSPGD (reference sequence). V lost 0 bases to trimming and J lost 2 bases, with 9 bases between them. The CDR3 runs to 15 residues. The CDR3 region is CTCSADHKPQNTLYF. The sequenced CDR3 bases are TGCACCTGCAGTGCAGATCACAAACCTCAAAAC.

With respect to this clone: Gene names denote mouse genes. The read stops 4 residues short of the end of the CDR3; the missing end is completed from the germline J gene. The V and J genes are TRBV19 and TRBJ2-1; 8 positions agree with TRBD1. V was clipped by 6 bases and J by 3 bases; unmatched bases: 2. This CDR3 comprises 13 residues. From germline, CDR1 is FNHDT and CDR2 SITEND (reference sequence). The CDR3 loop is CASTQGAYAEQFF. The part of the CDR3 DNA that was read is TGTGCCAGCACTCAGGGGGCCTATGCT.

This clone occurred a few times. Gene names and germline refer to mouse. The CDR3 end is not reached by the read, which stops 4 residues before it; the germline J gene fills it in. The chain links TRBV1 to TRBJ2-1; D unresolved. The V gene lost 1 base and the J gene lost 4 bases, with 5 bases spanning the gap. There are 13 residues in the CDR3. Per germline, CDR1 NSQYPW and CDR2 LRSPGD (reference sequence). This CDR3 is CTCSAAEYAEQFF. Incomplete CDR3 DNA: TGCACCTGCAGTGCAGCAGAATATGCT.

This clone was detected a few times. Gene names follow the mouse nomenclature. The read finishes 4 residues shy of the CDR3 end, and the germline J gene is used to complete it. The V call is TRBV13-3, the J call TRBJ2-7; D not resolved. V lost 1 base and J 0 bases, leaving 14 bases between the germline ends. Germline CDR1 NNHDY, CDR2 SYVADS. The length of the CDR3 is 16 residues. The sequenced CDR3 bases are TGTGCCAGCAGTGATAATCTGGTAAGGAGCTCCTAT. This sequence encodes CASSDNLVRSSY. The full CDR3 sequence reads CASSDNLVRSSYEQYF.

Regarding this clone: Mouse names are used for the genes. The read falls 4 residues short of the CDR3 end, and the missing part is taken from the germline J gene. V and J are TRBV13-3 and TRBJ2-5; 9 positions match TRBD1. The CDR3 consists of 14 residues. J was trimmed by 2 bases and V by 5 bases; bases with no gene match: 3. CDR1 and CDR2 from the germline V gene are NNHDY and SYVADS. The part of the CDR3 DNA that was read is TGTGCCAGCAGATCACAGGGGGCCCAAGAC. Its translation: CASRSQGAQD. From start to end, the CDR3 is CASRSQGAQDTQYF. The full variable domain, with the rest looked up from reference TRBV13-3 and TRBJ2-5, is EAAVTQSPRSKVAVTGGKVTLSCHQTNNHDYMYWYRQDTGHGLRLIHYSYVADSTEKGDIPDGYKASRPSQENFSLILELASLSQTAVYFCASRSQGAQDTQYFGPGTRLLVL.

Remarks on this clone: Any gene name here is a mouse gene name. This CDR3 reads CASSPTRYEQYF. The CDR3 bases that were read are TGTGCCAGCAGCCCCACTCGGTAT. This chain joins TRBV13-3 and TRBJ2-7, with no clear D. The sequenced fragment ends 4 residues before the CDR3 boundary, so the rest is inferred from the germline J gene. The CDR3 length is 12 residues. Germline CDR1 NNHDY, CDR2 SYVADS.

This clone was seen more than once but under ten times. The gene symbols are mouse symbols. The part of the CDR3 DNA that was read is TGTGCCTGGAGTCCGCCCGGGACAAAATCCAACGAA. Translation: CAWSPPGTKSNE. In full, the CDR3 is CAWSPPGTKSNERLFF. This chain uses TRBV31 with TRBJ1-4, with a possible D match to TRBD1 (6 bases). Coverage ceases 4 residues before the CDR3 finishes, and the germline J gene fills in the end. The CDR3 sequence is 16 residues long. V lost 1 base and J lost 2, with 14 bases in between. From germline, CDR1 is GKSSPN and CDR2 SITVG.

About this clone: The germline and genes are mouse ones. Read data end 4 residues before the CDR3 end; the end is taken from the germline J gene. The chain has TRBV13-3 and TRBJ1-4; 9 nucleotides align to TRBD1. This CDR3 is built from 13 residues. Germline CDR1 is NNHDY and CDR2 is SYVADS. After removal of 7 bases from V and 5 bases from J, the junction contained 3 bases not matched to a gene. This CDR3 reads CASGTGMNERLFF. CDR3 bases read: TGTGCCAGCGGGACAGGGATGAACGAA.

Details on this clone: The gene names given are mouse names. CDR3 sequence: CTCSETGAGTEVFF. Incomplete CDR3 DNA: TGCACCTGCAGTGAGACAGGAGCGGGGACA. The chain couples TRBV1 to TRBJ1-1; tentatively, D is TRBD1 (6 bases). The sequence runs out 4 residues before the end of the CDR3; the remainder is reconstructed from the germline J gene. The CDR3 length is 14 residues. Germline CDR1 is NSQYPW and CDR2 is LRSPGD (reference sequence). The full variable domain, in which reference TRBV1 and TRBJ1-1 provide the parts outside the CDR3, is VTLLEQNPRWRLVPRGQAVNLRCILKNSQYPWMSWYQQDLQKQLQWLFTLRSPGDKEVKSLPGADYLATRVTDTELRLQVANMSQGRTLYCTCSETGAGTEVFFGKGTRLTVV.

This clone came up a few times. The listed genes are named as in mouse. The CDR3 loop is CTCSAEGKYEQYF. Partial CDR3 DNA: TGCACCTGCAGTGCGGAGGGGAAATAT. The V gene is TRBV1, the J gene TRBJ2-7, with a weak D call TRBD1 (5 bases). The read stops 4 residues short of the end of the CDR3; the missing end is completed from the germline J gene. This CDR3 has 13 residues. Germline assignment: CDR1 NSQYPW and CDR2 LRSPGD (reference sequence). Full variable domain (rest looked up from reference TRBV1 and TRBJ2-7): VTLLEQNPRWRLVPRGQAVNLRCILKNSQYPWMSWYQQDLQKQLQWLFTLRSPGDKEVKSLPGADYLATRVTDTELRLQVANMSQGRTLYCTCSAEGKYEQYFGPGTRLTVL.

This clone was seen more than once but under ten times. Germline and genes here are mouse. The CDR3 goes on 4 residues after the read ends, and that part is filled in from the germline J gene. J is TRBJ1-2 and V is TRBV1, with TRBD1 matching over 7 bases. The CDR3 runs to 16 residues. The germline CDR1 and CDR2 sequences are NSQYPW and LRSPGD (reference sequence). V lost 1 base and J lost 0; bases outside the gene matches: 5. The DNA read from the CDR3 is TGCACCTGCAGTGCAGTGGGCGGGACAGCAAACTCC. Protein: CTCSAVGGTANS. The whole CDR3 region reads CTCSAVGGTANSDYTF.

Concerning this clone: TCRdb and the translated DNA give different amino acids at residue 12; the protein presented here is the one translated from the DNA. The gene names given are mouse names. The read stops 3 residues short of the end of the CDR3; the missing end is completed from the germline J gene. The chain recombines TRBV13-3 with TRBJ1-3, with D perhaps TRBD1 (5 bases). V dropped 4 bases and J dropped 0 bases, with 11 bases sitting between them. The CDR3 runs to 15 residues. Germline CDR1 is NNHDY and CDR2 is SYVADS. The CDR3 is CASSRPGPSGNTLYF. CDR3 DNA, as far as it was read: TGTGCCAGCAGTAGGCCAGGGCCTTCTGGAAATACG.

This clone appeared a few times. The germline and genes are mouse ones. The sequence runs out 4 residues before the end of the CDR3; the remainder is reconstructed from the germline J gene. The chain employs TRBV13-3 and TRBJ2-5; TRBD1 is a possible D gene (5 bases). This CDR3 is 13 amino acids long. Germline CDR1 NNHDY, CDR2 SYVADS. The part of the CDR3 DNA that was read is TGTGCCAGCAGTGATCAGGGAATGGAC. Translated: CASSDQGMD. The whole CDR3 protein reads CASSDQGMDTQYF.

Note on this clone: The genes are named according to mouse. This chain's CDR3 is CASGDVWGGRTETLYF. Incomplete CDR3 DNA: TGTGCCAGCGGTGATGTGTGGGGGGGTAGGACAGAA. The rearrangement uses TRBV13-2 and TRBJ2-3; 8 positions match TRBD2. The observed sequence ends 4 residues before the CDR3 terminus, with the missing tail filled in from the germline J gene. J gave up 4 bases and V 0 bases, and 7 bases lay outside the gene matches. The CDR3 spans 16 residues. In germline, CDR1 is NNHNN, CDR2 SYGAGS (reference sequence).

As to this clone: Gene names denote mouse genes. The CDR3 end lies 4 residues beyond the end of the read and is filled in from the germline J gene. Other DNA sequences in the sample encode the same CDR3. This chain connects TRBV13-3 to TRBJ2-5; 7 positions agree with TRBD1. Trimming removed 5 bases from V and 3 bases from J; junction bases left unmatched: 6. The germline gives CDR1 NNHDY, CDR2 SYVADS. The CDR3 runs to 14 residues. The CDR3 sequence is CASSAPDRQDTQYF. The CDR3 bases that were read are TGTGCCAGCAGCGCCCCGGACAGGCAAGAC.

This clone was seen repeatedly, ten times or more. Gene names and germline refer to mouse. The read stops 4 residues short of the end of the CDR3; the missing end is completed from the germline J gene. The chain recombines TRBV5 with TRBJ1-2, with D perhaps matching TRBD1 (6 bases). Trimming took off 1 base at V and 0 bases at J, with 6 bases between the two ends. CDR3 length equals 14 residues. Germline-derived CDR1 and CDR2 are LGHNA and YNLKQL (reference sequence). The part of the CDR3 DNA that was read is TGTGCCAGCAGCCAAGGGACAGCAAACTCC. This codes for CASSQGTANS. The full CDR3 protein reads CASSQGTANSDYTF.

This clone was found a few times. The germline and genes are mouse ones. The CDR3 bases that were read are TGTGCTAGCAGTAGATCACCGGGACAGGGGGCCAGTGCAGAA. Translating gives CASSRSPGQGASAE. The whole CDR3 sequence reads CASSRSPGQGASAETLYF. The V gene is TRBV17, the J gene TRBJ2-3; 12 nucleotides agree with TRBD1. The observed sequence ends 4 residues before the CDR3 terminus, with the missing tail filled in from the germline J gene. The CDR3 totals 18 residues. After removal of 2 bases from V and 0 bases from J, the junction contained 6 bases not matched to a gene. In germline, CDR1 is MNHDT, CDR2 YYDKIL.

This clone was seen many times. The germline and genes are mouse ones. The read ends 4 residues early relative to the CDR3; the germline J gene fills the gap. The V and J genes are TRBV13-3 and TRBJ2-1; 7 bases map to TRBD2. This CDR3 spans 14 amino acids. After removal of 1 base from V and 3 bases from J, the junction contained 1 base not matched to a gene. CDR1 NNHDY and CDR2 SYVADS come from the germline V gene. CDR3: CASSDRTGYAEQFF. The sequenced CDR3 bases are TGTGCCAGCAGTGATCGGACTGGCTATGCT.